What follows are 16 T cell receptor beta chains derived from one specimen sequenced in a study of blood T cell repertoires in COVID-19. Profiling relied on immunoSEQ multiplex PCR, and the TCRdb table lists in-frame clones only, not all of them. The sample lists roughly 280,000 clones, approximately 90% occurring once. The material sequenced was PBMCs or T cells enriched from blood (not recorded which). The receptors originated from a man in his forties or fifties who had been exposed to COVID-19.

This rearrangement joins TRBV5-1 to TRBJ1-2; D uncertain. Germline V CDR1 and CDR2: SGHRS, YFSETQ. The V end was cut by 4 bases, the J end by 1 base, with 5 bases between. There are 12 residues in the CDR3. CDR3 amino acids: CASSVNNYGYTF. CDR3 nucleotide sequence: TGCGCCAGCAGCGTAAATAACTATGGCTACACCTTC.

This clone was recorded only once. CDR3 coding DNA: TGTGCCAGCAGCCCCACGGCGGGAGTGGTTCAGACCCAGTACTTC. Its translation is CASSPTAGVVQTQYF. The J gene is TRBJ2-5, the V gene TRBV7-2, with 7 bases lining up with TRBD2. The CDR3 spans 15 residues. Germline lookup yields CDR1 SGHTA and CDR2 FQGNSA. The V gene end was trimmed by 5 bases and the J gene end by 6 bases; junction bases not matched to a gene: 12.

The genes are TRBV27 and TRBJ1-4; no firm D call. The ends were cut back, 0 bases at V and 4 bases at J, with 6 bases in the middle. CDR3 length: 14 amino acids. The germline V gene encodes CDR1 MNHEY and CDR2 SMNVEV (reference sequence). DNA for the CDR3: TGTGCCAGCAGTTTATCGGCCTTTAATGAAAAACTGTTTTTT. Translation gives CASSLSAFNEKLFF. Supplemented by reference TRBV27 and TRBJ1-4, the full variable domain reads EAQVTQNPRYLITVTGKKLTVTCSQNMNHEYMSWYRQDPGLGLRQIYYSMNVEVTDKGDVPEGYKVSRKEKRNFPLILESPSPNQTSLYFCASSLSAFNEKLFFGSGTQLSVL.

V gene TRBV30 combines with J gene TRBJ1-5; D gene unclear. The CDR3 is made up of 15 amino acids. Trimming pared 1 base from V and 0 bases from J, leaving 10 bases between. CDR1 and CDR2 (germline): GTSNPN, SVGIG (reference sequence). The CDR3 DNA reads TGTGCCTGGAGTGAAGGAGGGCATAGCAATCAGCCCCAGCATTTT. Encoded protein: CAWSEGGHSNQPQHF. The full variable domain, completed using reference TRBV30 and TRBJ1-5, is SQTIHQWPATLVQPVGSPLSLECTVEGTSNPNLYWYRQAAGRGLQLLFYSVGIGQISSEVPQNLSASRPQDRQFILSSKKLLLSDSGFYLCAWSEGGHSNQPQHFGDGTRLSIL.

J is TRBJ2-3 and V is TRBV29-1; 8 bases agree with TRBD2. J lost 5 bases, V lost 4 bases, and 5 bases had no gene match. There are 13 residues in the CDR3. CDR1 SQVTM and CDR2 ANQGSEA come from the germline V gene. Written as DNA, the CDR3 is TGCAGCGTTGGTGCGGGGGGTGTAGATACGCAGTATTTT. Translation gives CSVGAGGVDTQYF.

The gene calls are TRBV10-2 and TRBJ2-3, with 8 bases fitting TRBD2. J was trimmed by 2 bases and V by 6 bases; bases with no gene match: 10. The CDR3 loop spans 16 amino acids. Germline-derived CDR1 and CDR2 are WSHSY and SAAADI. The CDR3 loop reads CASRTTGTSPTDTQYF. Written as DNA, the CDR3 is TGCGCCAGCAGAACTACCGGGACTAGTCCCACAGATACGCAGTATTTT.

This chain links TRBV19 with TRBJ1-5; possibly TRBD1 for D (5 bases). This CDR3 region has 14 residues. Germline V gene lookup returns CDR1 LNHDA and CDR2 SQIVND (reference sequence). Trimming left V 3 bases short and J 7 bases short, with 13 bases between. CDR3: CASSMMGPGQPQHF. CDR3 nucleotide sequence: TGTGCCAGTAGTATGATGGGGCCCGGGCAGCCCCAGCATTTT.

This chain links TRBV3-1 (or the pseudogene TRBV3-2) with TRBJ1-5; possibly TRBD1 for D (6 bases). CDR3 size: 13 residues. The germline CDR1 and CDR2 sequences are LGHDT and YNNKEL (reference sequence). The V end lost 3 bases, the J end lost 5 bases, and 8 bases lay between the germline ends. Here the CDR3 reads CASSQDRYQPQHF. In DNA, the CDR3 is TGTGCCAGCAGCCAGGACAGATATCAGCCCCAGCATTTT.

This chain joins TRBV5-1 and TRBJ2-3; 9 nucleotides agree with TRBD2. This CDR3 is 15 amino acids long. CDR1 is SGHRS and CDR2 is YFSETQ in the germline V gene. The V gene end was trimmed by 0 bases and the J gene end by 6 bases; junction bases not matched to a gene: 5. CDR3 nucleotide sequence: TGCGCCAGCAGCTTGGTGGCGGGAGGGCAGGATACGCAGTATTTT. This translates into CASSLVAGGQDTQYF.

J is TRBJ2-1 and V is TRBV7-2; D is uncertain. Trimming stripped 0 bases from V and 7 bases from J, with 4 bases between. The CDR3 contains 12 residues. Germline V gives CDR1 SGHTA, CDR2 FQGNSA. CDR3 amino acids: CASSLAANEQFF. The CDR3 DNA sequence: TGTGCCAGCAGCTTAGCGGCAAATGAGCAGTTCTTC.

The chain combines TRBV28 with TRBJ2-7; 7 bases match TRBD1. The germline V gene has CDR1 MDHEN and CDR2 SYDVKM. V lost 5 bases to trimming and J lost 7 bases; unmatched junction nucleotides: 8. This CDR3 has 13 residues. CDR3 amino acids: CASSRRDSREQYF. Here the CDR3 DNA reads TGTGCCAGCAGTCGCCGGGACAGTCGGGAGCAGTACTTC.

The count of this clone is one. The CDR3 sequence: CAWRLAGGSYNEQFF. As DNA, the CDR3 is TGTGCCTGGAGATTAGCGGGAGGGTCCTACAATGAGCAGTTCTTC. The V gene is TRBV30, the J gene TRBJ2-1; 11 nucleotides agree with TRBD2. Germline CDR1 GTSNPN, CDR2 SVGIG (reference sequence). Losses at the gene ends were 3 bases for V and 1 base for J; bases not matched to a gene: 2. The CDR3 spans 15 residues.

This clone was recorded a few times. V and J are TRBV7-9 and TRBJ2-1; 8 positions match TRBD2. This CDR3 is built from 16 residues. The V segment lost 6 bases and the J segment 0 bases; nucleotides outside the gene matches: 7. Germline CDR1 SEHNR, CDR2 FQNEAQ (reference sequence). This CDR3 is CASSGGRNPSYNEQFF. The CDR3 region has the DNA TGTGCCAGCAGTGGCGGGAGGAATCCCTCCTACAATGAGCAGTTCTTC.

This chain uses TRBV9 with TRBJ1-2; D ambiguous. The CDR3 covers 17 residues. Germline V CDR1 and CDR2: SGDLS, YYNGEE. The germline V and J ends were trimmed by 1 base and 3 bases, with 19 bases remaining between them. The CDR3 loop is CASSVMQEGSRYYGYTF. The CDR3 nucleotides are TGTGCCAGCAGCGTAATGCAGGAAGGCAGTAGGTACTATGGCTACACCTTC.

V gene TRBV7-9 combines with J gene TRBJ2-5; 9 bases align to TRBD2. CDR3 size: 13 residues. Looked up from germline, CDR1 is SEHNR and CDR2 is FQNEAQ (reference sequence). J lost 5 bases, V lost 6 bases, and 4 bases had no gene match. CDR3 sequence: CASSSSGRETQYF. The DNA of the CDR3 is TGTGCCAGCAGTTCCAGCGGGAGGGAGACCCAGTACTTC.

The chain carries TRBV2 and TRBJ1-5, with D possibly TRBD1 on 6 matching bases. V lost 7 bases and J 6 bases, leaving 16 bases between the germline ends. CDR3 length: 14 residues. The germline V gene encodes CDR1 SNHLY and CDR2 FYNNEI. The CDR3 reads CASTKGDIGQPQHF. In DNA, the CDR3 is TGTGCCAGCACTAAGGGGGATATAGGTCAGCCCCAGCATTTT.